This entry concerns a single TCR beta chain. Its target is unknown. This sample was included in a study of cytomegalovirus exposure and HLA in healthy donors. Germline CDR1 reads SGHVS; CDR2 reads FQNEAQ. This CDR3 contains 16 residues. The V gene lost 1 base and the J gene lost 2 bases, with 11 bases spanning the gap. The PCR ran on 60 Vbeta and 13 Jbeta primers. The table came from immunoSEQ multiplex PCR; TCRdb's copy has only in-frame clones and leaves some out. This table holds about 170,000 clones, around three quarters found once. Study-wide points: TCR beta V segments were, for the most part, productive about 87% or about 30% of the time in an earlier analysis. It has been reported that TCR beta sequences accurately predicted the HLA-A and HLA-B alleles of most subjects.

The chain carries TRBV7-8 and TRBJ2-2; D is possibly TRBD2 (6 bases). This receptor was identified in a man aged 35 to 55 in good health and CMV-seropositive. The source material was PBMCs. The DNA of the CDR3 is TGTGCCAGCAGCTTAGACCTAGCGCGTAACACCGGGGAGCTGTTTTTT. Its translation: CASSLDLARNTGELFF. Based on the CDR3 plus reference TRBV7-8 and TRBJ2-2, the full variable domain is GAGVSQSPRYKVAKRGQDVALRCDPISGHVSLFWYQQALGQGPEFLTYFQNEAQLDKSGLPSDRFFAERPEGSVSTLKIQRTQQEDSAVYLCASSLDLARNTGELFFGEGSRLTVL.